Each of the 7 T cell receptor beta chains below was sequenced from the same sample in a study of regulatory and conventional T cells in RAG deficiency. Sequencing was performed with immunoSEQ multiplex PCR; in TCRdb, only in-frame clones are kept and a portion is missing. The sample holds tens of thousands of clones, just over 90% seen once. Genomic DNA came from blood regulatory T cells gated CD4+ CD25-high CD127-low. The same data also went into a second study, on regulatory T cells. That paper adds: The PCR used 52 TRBV and 13 TRBJ primers.

Material: Tregs sorted from blood. These receptors were taken from a human donor in good health.

There are a few counts of this clone. The J gene is TRBJ1-5, the V gene TRBV2; possible D gene TRBD1, 5 bases. V lost 6 bases to trimming and J lost 3 bases, with 9 bases between them. Germline-derived CDR1 and CDR2 are SNHLY and FYNNEI. The CDR3 covers 13 residues. As DNA, the CDR3 is TGTGCCAGCAGGAGGGGCGACAATCAGCCCCAGCATTTT. This translates into CASRRGDNQPQHF.

V is TRBV30 and J is TRBJ1-1, with D possibly being TRBD1 (5 bases). Trimming cost V 3 bases and J 11 bases, with 16 bases left between them. This CDR3 contains 12 residues. CDR1 and CDR2 (germline): GTSNPN, SVGIG (reference sequence). The CDR3 is CAWRSGGWRAFF. DNA for the CDR3: TGTGCCTGGAGATCGGGGGGGTGGAGGGCTTTCTTT.

The gene calls are TRBV5-1 and TRBJ1-4; TRBD1 agrees at 7 bases. The CDR3 is 14 amino acids. The germline CDR1 and CDR2 sequences are SGHRS and YFSETQ. V lost 4 bases, J lost 8 bases, and 8 bases stayed unmatched. This CDR3 is CASSLQGSSEKLFF. The CDR3 region has the DNA TGCGCCAGCAGCCTACAGGGGAGCAGCGAAAAACTGTTTTTT. The entire variable domain, with the rest obtained from reference TRBV5-1 and TRBJ1-4, is as follows: KAGVTQTPRYLIKTRGQQVTLSCSPISGHRSVSWYQQTPGQGLQFLFEYFSETQRNKGNFPGRFSGRQFSNSRSEMNVSTLELGDSALYLCASSLQGSSEKLFFGSGTQLSVL.

V usage is TRBV5-4 and J usage is TRBJ1-2; D is unresolved. The CDR3 has 13 residues. CDR1 SGHNT and CDR2 YYREEE come from the germline V gene (reference sequence). With 4 bases removed from V and 2 bases from J, the gap between germline ends came to 9 bases. CDR3 protein: CASSHKENYGYTF. The CDR3, as DNA: TGTGCCAGCAGCCATAAAGAAAACTATGGCTACACCTTC. Combining the CDR3 with reference TRBV5-4 and TRBJ1-2 gives the whole variable domain ETGVTQSPTHLIKTRGQQVTLRCSSQSGHNTVSWYQQALGQGPQFIFQYYREEENGRGNFPPRFSGLQFPNYSSELNVNALELDDSALYLCASSHKENYGYTFGSGTRLTVV.

This rearrangement joins TRBV6-6 to TRBJ1-1, with 7 bases that match TRBD1. Trimming cost V 2 bases and J 5 bases; bases outside gene matches: 8. This CDR3 is built from 15 residues. From germline, CDR1 is MNHNY and CDR2 SVGAGI (reference sequence). CDR3 residues: CASSYRLTGRTEAFF. The CDR3 DNA reads as TGTGCCAGCAGTTACCGATTGACAGGGAGAACTGAAGCTTTCTTT.

This clone was recorded only once. The rearrangement links TRBV5-1 to TRBJ2-7; the D is unclear. CDR1 is SGHRS, CDR2 YFSETQ, per germline. The ends were cut back, 4 bases at V and 1 base at J, with 12 bases in the middle. The CDR3 is 14 amino acids. CDR3 region: CASSPFVDSYEQYF. The CDR3 bases are TGCGCCAGCAGCCCATTTGTCGATTCCTACGAGCAGTACTTC.

This chain uses TRBV5-8 with TRBJ2-5; TRBD1 agrees at 8 bases. The CDR3 is 15 residues long. Germline-derived CDR1 and CDR2 are SGHTS and YDEGEE. The J segment lost 5 bases and the V segment lost 3 bases, leaving 9 bases of the junction unmatched. The CDR3 DNA reads as TGTGCCAGCAGCTCTGGACAGGGCGAGGCGGAGACCCAGTACTTC. It is translated as CASSSGQGEAETQYF. The variable domain in full, completed from reference TRBV5-8 and TRBJ2-5, reads EAGVTQSPTHLIKTRGQQATLRCSPISGHTSVYWYQQALGLGLQFLLWYDEGEERNRGNFPPRFSGRQFPNYSSELNVNALELEDSALYLCASSSGQGEAETQYFGPGTRLLVL.